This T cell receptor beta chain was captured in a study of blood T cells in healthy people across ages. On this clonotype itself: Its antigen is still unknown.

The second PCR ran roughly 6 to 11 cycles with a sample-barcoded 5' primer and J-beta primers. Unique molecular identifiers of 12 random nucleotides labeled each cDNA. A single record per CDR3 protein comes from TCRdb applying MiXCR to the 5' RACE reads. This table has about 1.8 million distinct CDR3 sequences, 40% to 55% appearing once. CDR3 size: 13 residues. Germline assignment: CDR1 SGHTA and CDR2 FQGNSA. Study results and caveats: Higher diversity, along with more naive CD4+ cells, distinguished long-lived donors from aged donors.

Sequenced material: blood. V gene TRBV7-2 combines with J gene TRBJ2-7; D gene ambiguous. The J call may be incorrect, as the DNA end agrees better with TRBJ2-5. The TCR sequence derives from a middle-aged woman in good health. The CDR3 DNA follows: TGTGCCAGCAGCAGAAACATAGGGGAGACCCAGTACTTC. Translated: CASSRNIGETQYF.